This TCR beta chain was sequenced during a study of T cell responses to AZD1222 COVID-19 vaccine. Germline CDR1 is LNHDA and CDR2 is SQIVND (reference sequence). The CDR3 is 20 amino acids. Trimming cost V 0 bases and J 0 bases; bases outside gene matches: 14. Data came from immunoSEQ multiplex PCR; TCRdb stores just in-frame clones and leaves some out. The table lists about 140,000 clones, roughly 90% of them singletons, with around 2.7% in the top ten. The TCR sequence derives from an adult in good health. The specimen was peripheral blood, collected on day 0 of AZD1222 vaccination. The chain uses TRBV19 and TRBJ2-1; 7 nucleotides align to TRBD2. The CDR3 nucleotides are TGTGCCAGTAGTATAGATCAACCAGCGGGAAGGGGAGTCTCCTACAATGAGCAGTTCTTC. Translated, it gives CASSIDQPAGRGVSYNEQFF.